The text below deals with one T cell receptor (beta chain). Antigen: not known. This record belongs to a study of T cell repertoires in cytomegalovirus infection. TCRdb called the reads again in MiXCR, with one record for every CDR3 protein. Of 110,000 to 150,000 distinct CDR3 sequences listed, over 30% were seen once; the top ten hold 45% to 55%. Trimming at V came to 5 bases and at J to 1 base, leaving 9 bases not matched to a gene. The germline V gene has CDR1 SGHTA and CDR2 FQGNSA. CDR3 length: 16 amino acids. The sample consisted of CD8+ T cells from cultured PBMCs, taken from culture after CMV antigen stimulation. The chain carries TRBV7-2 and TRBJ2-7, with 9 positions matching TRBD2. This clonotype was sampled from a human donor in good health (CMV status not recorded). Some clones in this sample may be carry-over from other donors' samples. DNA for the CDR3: TGTGCCAGCAGCGGGCAAGGGCGGGGGGGATCCTACGAGCAGTACTTC. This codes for CASSGQGRGGSYEQYF. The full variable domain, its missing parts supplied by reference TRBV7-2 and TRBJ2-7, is GAGVSQSPSNKVTEKGKDVELRCDPISGHTALYWYRQSLGQGLEFLIYFQGNSAPDKSGLPSDRFSAERTGGSVSTLTIQRTQQEDSAVYLCASSGQGRGGSYEQYFGPGTRLTVT.